The 24 T cell receptor beta chains given below trace back to one sample, sequenced in a study of T cells after yellow fever vaccination. TCRdb itself ran the 5' RACE reads through MiXCR, one entry per CDR3 protein. This sample has about 580,000 distinct CDR3 sequences, with around 17% found just once. The specimen was PBMCs, collected 5 days after the first yellow fever vaccination. The source is a man younger than 30 who received the YFV17D yellow fever vaccine.

This chain uses TRBV19 with TRBJ1-1, with a possible D match to TRBD1 (6 bases). The V and J ends lost 6 bases and 4 bases respectively, with 12 bases between them. From germline, CDR1 is LNHDA and CDR2 SQIVND (reference sequence). The CDR3 runs to 13 residues. The CDR3 is CASSQQGSTEAFF. CDR3 in DNA: TGTGCCAGTAGCCAACAGGGTAGCACTGAAGCTTTCTTT. Filled out from reference TRBV19 and TRBJ1-1, the complete variable domain reads DGGITQSPKYLFRKEGQNVTLSCEQNLNHDAMYWYRQDPGQGLRLIYYSQIVNDFQKGDIAEGYSVSREKKESFPLTVTSAQKNPTAFYLCASSQQGSTEAFFGQGTRLTVV.

In its sample, this clonotype was seen many times. The V call is TRBV7-2, the J call TRBJ1-2, with D uncertain. Germline CDR1 SGHTA, CDR2 FQGNSA. Trimming pared 5 bases from V and 7 bases from J, leaving 17 bases between. The CDR3 contains 14 residues. Here the CDR3 reads CASSTFVPGGGYTF. The CDR3, as DNA: TGTGCCAGCAGCACATTCGTCCCGGGTGGTGGCTACACCTTC. Variable domain in full (rest from reference TRBV7-2 and TRBJ1-2): GAGVSQSPSNKVTEKGKDVELRCDPISGHTALYWYRQSLGQGLEFLIYFQGNSAPDKSGLPSDRFSAERTGGSVSTLTIQRTQQEDSAVYLCASSTFVPGGGYTFGSGTRLTVV.

The V gene is TRBV15, the J gene TRBJ2-7; 15 bases align to TRBD2. CDR3 size: 16 residues. Trimming at V came to 4 bases and at J to 4 bases, leaving 5 bases not matched to a gene. Germline V gene lookup returns CDR1 LNHNV and CDR2 YYDKDF (reference sequence). In DNA, the CDR3 is TGTGCCACCAGCACTACCGGACTAGCGGGGGGGTACGAGCAGTACGTC. Its protein product is CATSTTGLAGGYEQYV.

This chain connects TRBV11-1 to TRBJ2-1, with D tentatively TRBD1 (7 bases). This CDR3 contains 18 residues. V was shortened by 3 bases and J by 0 bases, with 18 bases between the two germline ends. CDR1 is SGHAT, CDR2 FQDESV, per germline (reference sequence). CDR3 nucleotide sequence: TGTGCCAGCAGCTTTATCGGAGGGGGCTCAGGCTCCTACAATGAGCAGTTCTTC. Translation: CASSFIGGGSGSYNEQFF.

This clonotype was counted ten times or more. The chain employs TRBV7-2 and TRBJ1-1; TRBD1 is a possible D gene (6 bases). The CDR3 covers 14 residues. Trimming cost V 5 bases and J 0 bases, with 10 bases left between them. Looked up from germline, CDR1 is SGHTA and CDR2 is FQGNSA. The CDR3: CASSLHRVNTEAFF. The CDR3, as DNA: TGTGCCAGCAGCCTACACAGGGTGAACACTGAAGCTTTCTTT.

This clonotype has just a few counts. The chain is built from TRBV6-2 or TRBV6-3 and TRBJ1-1, with TRBD1 matching over 7 bases. The germline CDR1 and CDR2 sequences are MNHEY and SVGEGT. The CDR3 consists of 16 residues. V was clipped by 2 bases and J by 5 bases; unmatched bases: 11. In DNA, the CDR3 is TGTGCCAGCAGTTACGACCCCGACAGGGCGGGGACTGAAGCTTTCTTT. This sequence encodes CASSYDPDRAGTEAFF.

The V and J genes are TRBV20-1 and TRBJ2-2; 7 positions agree with TRBD2. CDR3 size: 15 residues. Trimming cost V 6 bases and J 5 bases; bases outside gene matches: 12. In germline, CDR1 is DFQATT, CDR2 SNEGSKA (reference sequence). Here the CDR3 DNA reads TGCAGTGCCCAGGCTGGTGGGGGGGTTACCGGGGAGCTGTTTTTT. Its translation: CSAQAGGGVTGELFF.

The table lists this clonotype with many counts. The rearrangement uses TRBV24-1 and TRBJ2-5; D is uncertain. The CDR3 loop spans 13 amino acids. Trimming left V 4 bases short and J 4 bases short, with 9 bases between. Germline V gene sequence: CDR1 KGHDR, CDR2 SFDVKD. The chain's CDR3 is CATSDASVETQYF. The CDR3 nucleotides read TGTGCCACCAGTGACGCCAGCGTAGAGACCCAGTACTTC.

There are many counts of this clonotype. V gene TRBV12-3 or TRBV12-4 combines with J gene TRBJ1-6, with a tentative D call TRBD1 (5 bases). This CDR3 spans 14 amino acids. V lost 6 bases and J lost 7, with 13 bases in between. CDR3 bases: TGTGCCAGCAGCCTGTGGGGGTCGAATTCACCCCTCCACTTT. It encodes CASSLWGSNSPLHF.

Of note for this clonotype: The junction departs from the called germline gene at one end, perhaps through a read error. The chain links TRBV5-1 to TRBJ1-5; TRBD1 is a possible D gene (5 bases). The germline V gene has CDR1 SGHRS and CDR2 YFSETQ. The CDR3 has 15 amino acids. CDR3 sequence reads: CASSDSGTADQLQHF. CDR3 sequence (DNA): TGCGCCAGCAGCGACTCCGGGACGGCGGATCAGCTCCAGCATTTT. The entire variable domain, with the rest obtained from reference TRBV5-1 and TRBJ1-5, is as follows: KAGVTQTPRYLIKTRGQQVTLSCSPISGHRSVSWYQQTPGQGLQFLFEYFSETQRNKGNFPGRFSGRQFSNSRSEMNVSTLELGDSALYLCASSDSGTADQLQHFGDGTRLSIL.

The J gene is TRBJ1-2, the V gene TRBV6-2 or TRBV6-3, with 8 bases fitting TRBD1. Germline V lookup: CDR1 MNHEY, CDR2 SVGEGT. J gave up 0 bases and V 4 bases, and 4 bases lay outside the gene matches. This CDR3 has 15 amino acids. The CDR3 region is CASSSPDRANYGYTF. The DNA of the CDR3 is TGTGCCAGCAGTTCCCCGGACAGGGCTAACTATGGCTACACCTTC.

This chain connects TRBV15 to TRBJ1-2; tentative D call: TRBD1 (5 bases). V was shortened by 0 bases and J by 8 bases, with 19 bases between the two germline ends. Germline values: CDR1 LNHNV, CDR2 YYDKDF (reference sequence). The CDR3 has 16 residues. As DNA, the CDR3 is TGTGCCACCAGCAGAGATTCTTTGTCCGGGGGGTACGGCTACACCTTC. It codes for CATSRDSLSGGYGYTF.

The genes are TRBV11-2 and TRBJ2-1; D remains ambiguous. Germline assignment: CDR1 SGHAT and CDR2 FQNNGV. Trimming stripped 2 bases from V and 9 bases from J, with 5 bases between. The CDR3 sequence is 11 residues long. Here the CDR3 DNA reads TGTGCCAGCAGCTTAATCGTTGAGCAGTTCTTC. It translates to CASSLIVEQFF.

This clonotype was seen a handful of times. The CDR3 region has the DNA TGTGCCAGCAGCCAGAACCGGGATTATCATGAGCAGTTCTTC. Translated, it gives CASSQNRDYHEQFF. J is TRBJ2-1 and V is TRBV7-2; D might be TRBD2 (5 bases). Between the trimmed V and J ends, which lost 5 bases and 8 bases, there was a span of 16 bases. The CDR3 loop spans 14 amino acids. CDR1 and CDR2 from the germline V gene are SGHTA and FQGNSA.

V usage is TRBV20-1 and J usage is TRBJ2-3; tentatively, D is TRBD2 (5 bases). Trimming stripped 0 bases from V and 2 bases from J, with 15 bases between. CDR3 length equals 16 residues. Germline V lookup: CDR1 DFQATT, CDR2 SNEGSKA (reference sequence). The CDR3, as DNA: TGCAGTGCTAGAGACTTCCTAGCTTCGTCCACAGATACGCAGTATTTT. Translated, it gives CSARDFLASSTDTQYF.

The chain joins TRBV5-1 to TRBJ1-1; no clear D gene. CDR1 and CDR2 (germline): SGHRS, YFSETQ. Trimming stripped 4 bases from V and 4 bases from J, with 8 bases between. The length of the CDR3 is 12 residues. The DNA for the CDR3 is TGCGCCAGCAGCAATGAGGCCACTGAAGCTTTCTTT. Protein: CASSNEATEAFF.

This clonotype has just a few counts. The chain uses TRBV7-2 and TRBJ1-5; 9 bases are a match to TRBD1. The CDR3 is made up of 15 amino acids. Looked up from germline, CDR1 is SGHTA and CDR2 is FQGNSA. With 5 bases clipped from V and 3 bases from J, the junction kept 5 bases outside the gene matches. This CDR3 reads CASSPQGANNQPQHF. The CDR3 coding sequence is TGTGCCAGCAGCCCACAGGGGGCTAACAATCAGCCCCAGCATTTT.

The gene calls are TRBV20-1 and TRBJ2-1; no definite D call. Per the germline V gene, CDR1 is DFQATT and CDR2 is SNEGSKA (reference sequence). This CDR3 region has 12 residues. The V end lost 4 bases, the J end lost 6 bases, and 10 bases lay between the germline ends. The CDR3 sequence is CSANSGLNEQFF. The CDR3 coding sequence is TGCAGTGCTAACTCCGGGCTCAATGAGCAGTTCTTC.

This clonotype showed up just a few times. The chain couples TRBV11-2 to TRBJ2-1, with 7 bases aligning to TRBD2. Germline V gene sequence: CDR1 SGHAT, CDR2 FQNNGV. Germline trimming cut 1 base from V and 7 bases from J; bases unmatched to any gene: 16. This CDR3 spans 18 amino acids. The CDR3 DNA is TGTGCCAGCAGCTTAGTTCCAAAACAAGCGGGAACTACTAATGAGCAGTTCTTC. The encoded protein is CASSLVPKQAGTTNEQFF.

The rearrangement links TRBV28 to TRBJ2-2, with TRBD2 as a possible D gene (6 bases). V was pared by 6 bases and J by 6 bases, with 17 bases between. The CDR3 contains 15 residues. CDR1 MDHEN and CDR2 SYDVKM come from the germline V gene. DNA of the CDR3: TGTGCCAGCAGCCTCCCGGACTACCCCCCCGGGGAGCTGTTTTTT. It yields the protein CASSLPDYPPGELFF.

The genes are TRBV5-5 and TRBJ2-2; possible D gene TRBD2, 6 bases. The length of the CDR3 is 14 residues. V was clipped by 4 bases and J by 6 bases, with 13 bases between them. CDR1 is SGHKS and CDR2 is YYEKEE in the germline V gene (reference sequence). The CDR3: CASSPGSLSGELFF. Here the CDR3 DNA reads TGTGCCAGCAGCCCCGGGAGCCTCTCCGGGGAGCTGTTTTTT.

The rearrangement links TRBV28 to TRBJ2-6; 7 bases agree with TRBD1. The length of the CDR3 is 17 residues. CDR1 and CDR2 from the germline V gene are MDHEN and SYDVKM. The ends lost 6 bases at V and 1 base at J; junction bases unmatched: 9. CDR3 DNA: TGTGCCAGCAGGAGAAACAGGGGAAGATCTGGGGCCAACGTCCTGACTTTC. This gives the protein CASRRNRGRSGANVLTF.

The chain has TRBV11-2 and TRBJ1-4; 8 nucleotides match TRBD1. Germline V CDR1 and CDR2: SGHAT, FQNNGV. V gave up 1 base and J gave up 5 bases; unmatched junction bases: 6. The CDR3 runs to 16 residues. The CDR3 DNA sequence: TGTGCCAGCAGCTTAGGCAGGGGGCTGTCGAATGAAAAACTGTTTTTT. This gives the protein CASSLGRGLSNEKLFF.

The chain links TRBV7-2 to TRBJ2-2, with D maybe TRBD2 (6 bases). This CDR3 contains 15 residues. The germline CDR1 and CDR2 sequences are SGHTA and FQGNSA. V was shortened by 6 bases and J by 7 bases, with 18 bases between the two germline ends. The CDR3 reads CASRPGSRGSGELFF. In nucleotides, the CDR3 is TGTGCCAGCAGACCTGGGTCTCGGGGGAGCGGGGAGCTGTTTTTT.